This T cell receptor (beta chain) stems from a study of radiotherapy plus CTLA-4 blockade in lung cancer. About this clone: Its matching antigen is unknown.

The CDR3 covers 15 residues. The germline gives CDR1 SGHRS, CDR2 YFSETQ. The J segment lost 7 bases and the V segment lost 4 bases, leaving 10 bases of the junction unmatched. It was focal radiation plus CTLA-4 blockade with ipilimumab that patients with chemo-refractory metastatic non-small-cell lung cancer received. Profiling relied on immunoSEQ multiplex PCR, and the TCRdb table lists in-frame clones only, not all of them. The sample lists about 39,000 clones; approximately 79% were seen once. Whole-study results and caveats: In blood, TCR clones derived from the tumor expanded after radiotherapy plus ipilimumab.

This sample comprised peripheral blood, obtained from a patient treated with radiotherapy plus ipilimumab. This clonotype was sampled from a human donor with non-small cell lung cancer that progressed on radiotherapy plus ipilimumab. The rearrangement uses TRBV5-1 and TRBJ2-1, with TRBD2 matching over 8 bases. The CDR3 is CASSHGGGKLNEQFF. CDR3 DNA sequence: TGCGCCAGCAGCCACGGGGGGGGCAAGTTGAATGAGCAGTTCTTC.